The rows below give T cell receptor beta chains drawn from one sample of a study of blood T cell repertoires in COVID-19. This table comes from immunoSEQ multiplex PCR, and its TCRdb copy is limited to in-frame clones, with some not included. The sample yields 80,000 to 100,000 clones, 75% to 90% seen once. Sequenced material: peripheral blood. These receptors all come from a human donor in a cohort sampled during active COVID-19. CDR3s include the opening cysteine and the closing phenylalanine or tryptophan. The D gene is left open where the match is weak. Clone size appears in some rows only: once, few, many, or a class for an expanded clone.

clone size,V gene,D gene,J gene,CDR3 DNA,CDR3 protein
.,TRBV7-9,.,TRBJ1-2,TGTGCCAGCAGCCGGGACACTGCTAACTATGGCTACACCTTC,CASSRDTANYGYTF
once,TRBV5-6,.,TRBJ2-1,TGTGCCAGCAGCTTATCGAGGGCACCTGTGACGAACAATGAGCAGTTCTTC,CASSLSRAPVTNNEQFF
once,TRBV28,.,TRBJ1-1,TGTGCCAGCACCGGGACAATAAACACTGAAGCTTTCTTT,CASTGTINTEAFF
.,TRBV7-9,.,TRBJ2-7,TGTGCCAGCAGCCTGGCGGCAGGGGCACTCGAGCAGTACTTC,CASSLAAGALEQYF
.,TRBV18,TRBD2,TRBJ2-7,TGTGCCAGCTCACCACGGAGCCCATGGCGGGAGGAGGTCTACGAGCAGTACTTC,CASSPRSPWREEVYEQYF
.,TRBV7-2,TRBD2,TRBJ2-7,TGTGCCAGCAGCTTAACTAGCGGCTCCTACGAGCAGTACTTC,CASSLTSGSYEQYF
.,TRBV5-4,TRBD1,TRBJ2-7,TGTGCCAGCAGCCTCGACAGGGATTTCTCCTACGAGCAGTACTTC,CASSLDRDFSYEQYF
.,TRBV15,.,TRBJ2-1,TGTGCCACCAGCAGAGATCCTGGAGGGTGGAATGAGCAGTTCTTC,CATSRDPGGWNEQFF
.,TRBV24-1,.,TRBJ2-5,TGTGCCACCAGTGATTTTGAGGGGAGGTTTTACCAAGAGACCCAGTACTTC,CATSDFEGRFYQETQYF
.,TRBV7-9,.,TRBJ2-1,TGTGCCAGCAGCTTAGGAGTCGGTAGCGAGCAGTTCTTC,CASSLGVGSEQFF
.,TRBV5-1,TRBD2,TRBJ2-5,TGCGCCAGCAGCGCGGGAGTTCCATCGGAGACCCAGTACTTC,CASSAGVPSETQYF
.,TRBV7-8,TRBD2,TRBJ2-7,TGTGCCAGCAGTCAGGGAGGGTACGAGCAGTACTTC,CASSQGGYEQYF
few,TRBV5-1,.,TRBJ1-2,TGCGCCAGCAGACCTACAGGGAGCGTAGGGTATGGCTACACCTTC,CASRPTGSVGYGYTF
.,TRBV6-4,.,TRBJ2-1,TGTGCCAGCGGTCTAGGCCCTCTCAGTGAGCAGTTCTTC,CASGLGPLSEQFF
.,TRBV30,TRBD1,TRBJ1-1,TGTGCCTGGAGTGTCGGGACAGGGAGGACTGAAGCTTTCTTT,CAWSVGTGRTEAFF
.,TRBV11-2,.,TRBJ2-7,TGTGCCAGCAGCTTAGATGCCCAGCGGATGAGCTCCTACGAGCAGTACTTC,CASSLDAQRMSSYEQYF
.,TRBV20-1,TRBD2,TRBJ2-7,TGCAGTGCTAGTCCACTAGCGGGTCACTCCTACGAGCAGTACTTC,CSASPLAGHSYEQYF
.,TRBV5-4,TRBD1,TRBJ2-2,TGTGCCAGCAGCTTGGCGTCAGGGGGCAAACTCGTCGGGGAGCTGTTTTTT,CASSLASGGKLVGELFF
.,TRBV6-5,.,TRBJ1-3,TGTGCCAGCACCTACGATCCGAGCTCTGGAAACACCATATATTTT,CASTYDPSSGNTIYF
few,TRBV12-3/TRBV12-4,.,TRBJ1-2,TGTGCCAGCAGTTTATTGTCAGCGGATGGCTACACCTTC,CASSLLSADGYTF
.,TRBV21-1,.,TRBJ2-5,TGTGCCAGCTCATCTAGGGTGAGGGGGCAGAAGAGTCAAGAGACCCAGTACTTC,CASSSRVRGQKSQETQYF
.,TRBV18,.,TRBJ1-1,TGTGCCAGCTCACCGCAGGGCACTGAAGCTTTCTTT,CASSPQGTEAFF
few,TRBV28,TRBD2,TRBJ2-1,TGTGCCAGCAGTCTAGCGGGAGCTATTTCTGAGCAGTTCTTC,CASSLAGAISEQFF
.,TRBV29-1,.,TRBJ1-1,TGCAGCGGACTGACAGGGAACACTGAAGCTTTCTTT,CSGLTGNTEAFF
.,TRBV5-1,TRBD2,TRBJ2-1,TGCGCCAGCAGCCTAGCGGGAGTAGAGAATGAGCAGTTCTTC,CASSLAGVENEQFF
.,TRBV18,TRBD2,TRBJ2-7,TGTGCCAGCTCACTGACTAGCGGGAGGGCCGCTGAGCAGTACTTC,CASSLTSGRAAEQYF
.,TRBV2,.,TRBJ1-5,TGTGCCAGCAGTGACAGGGGTAATCAGCCCCAGCATTTT,CASSDRGNQPQHF
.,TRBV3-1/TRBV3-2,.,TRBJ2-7,TGTGCCAGCAGCCAAGATTTAGCTACTGGGCAGTACTTC,CASSQDLATGQYF
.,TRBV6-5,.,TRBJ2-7,TGTGCCAGCAGTTACTCGCAGGGGCTGCACGAGCAGTACTTC,CASSYSQGLHEQYF
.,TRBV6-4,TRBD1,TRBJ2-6,TGTGCCAGCAGTGCAGGGGGTGGGCACGTCCTGACTTTC,CASSAGGGHVLTF
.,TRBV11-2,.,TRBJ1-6,TGTGCCAGCAGCTTAGTATTGTATAATTCACCCCTCCACTTT,CASSLVLYNSPLHF
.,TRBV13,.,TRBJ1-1,TGTGCCAGCAGCCCTGGTCCAGACGGAGGACGAATGAACACTGAAGCTTTCTTT,CASSPGPDGGRMNTEAFF
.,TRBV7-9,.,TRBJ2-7,TGTGCCAGCAGCCCCGACAGGAGCTCCTACGAGCAGTACTTC,CASSPDRSSYEQYF
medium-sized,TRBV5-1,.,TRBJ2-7,TGCGCCAGCAGCTTGGGAGGGTACGAGCAGTACTTC,CASSLGGYEQYF
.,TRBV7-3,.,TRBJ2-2,TGTGCCAGCAGCTTACTACAGGGGACTGGCACCGGGGAGCTGTTTTTT,CASSLLQGTGTGELFF
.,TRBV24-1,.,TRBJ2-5,TGTGCCACCAGTGATTTTACGGGACATCACTCCCAAGAGACCCAGTACTTC,CATSDFTGHHSQETQYF